Given below is one TCR beta chain in context. Its target antigen remains unknown. Base qualities are not provided; no much larger clone lies one nucleotide away. This sample was taken from a study of PD-L1 blockade in urothelial cancer (dated by TCRdb to 2015 to 2018). About the full investigation: All patients started therapy around 2014 and received atezolizumab 1,200 mg intravenously every 3 weeks. The study was an exploratory multi-omic analysis of somatic, immune and clinical correlates of response to PD-L1 blockade with atezolizumab in urothelial cancer. About nine tenths of the roughly 29 patients were identified as males with urothelial cancer of bladder origin, and a prior smoking history was reported by 18 of 29 patients. An ECOG performance status of 0 or 1 was recorded for the patients, and 0 to 3 prior chemotherapy regimens had been received by the patients. Five patients were excluded from tumor TCR analyses because tumors from two patients failed quality control and three patients had no tumor available. Durable clinical benefit was defined as a progression-free survival longer than 6 months, and TCR features were additionally tested against progression-free survival and overall survival. Pretreatment blood TCR-seq was available for nearly 30 patients, at least one posttreatment blood collection was obtained for 24 patients, and tumor TCR-seq was available for 24 patients. A median of about 1,400 T cells and 1,000 or so unique TCRs was obtained from tumor samples, and a median clonality of about 0.09 and a median T cell proportion of about 0.099 were observed. In the same patients who had TCR sequencing, pretreatment tumors also underwent whole exome sequencing and RNA sequencing. TCR sequencing covered pretreatment tumor samples and matched, serially collected peripheral blood taken before and after atezolizumab treatment. Durable clinical benefit was achieved by nine patients but not by the remaining 20. The paper as a whole reports these results and caveats: The proportion of tumor-infiltrating T lymphocytes was higher in patients with durable benefit (n ≈ 23, Mann-Whitney p = 0.047). At 3 weeks after the start of treatment, tumor-associated TCR clones in peripheral blood had expanded more in patients with durable benefit (n of about 22, p = 0.022). Because the sample size was small (n ≈ 30) and many exploratory analyses were performed, the results are intended to be hypothesis-generating. The tumor samples were FFPE, were not collected immediately before treatment, and were limited to one sample per patient, so heterogeneity may have been missed.

To estimate absolute template abundance from read counts, synthetic TCR analog templates were spiked into each PCR. For FFPE tumors, housekeeping genes were amplified and quantified so that usable DNA could be estimated and T cell fraction could be computed. Using the immunoSEQ assay, TCRbeta CDR3 regions were amplified from genomic DNA with bias-controlled V and J gene primers. Sequencing of rearranged TCRbeta segments was done at approximately 20X coverage. Concerning the study's data processing: Clustering was used to correct sequencing errors, and CDR3s were annotated against IMGT so that V, D and J genes could be assigned. Only productive TCRbeta rearrangements were used in downstream analyses, excluding out-of-frame or stop-codon sequences. Clonality was computed as one minus Shannon entropy normalized by the log of the number of unique productive sequences. Fisher's exact test with Benjamini-Hochberg correction, at a threshold of adjusted p below 0.01, was used to find clones that differed between time points or between blood and tumor. TCRdb obtained this table from immuneACCESS and retained in-frame rearrangements with V and J assigned. These tables miss some clones; where compared with another copy, unresolved V genes account for less than half of the shortfall, and the remainder is unexplained. The D gene and trimming were derived from the DNA, and the V and J assignments and clone size from that table. In all, the sample holds 300 to 450 clones, and 38% of those were seen once. The ten largest account for more than 5.5% of the sample.

This specimen's time point label, interpreted: pretreatment tumor sample. The cohort comprised fewer than 35 patients with locally advanced or metastatic urothelial carcinoma treated at Memorial Sloan Kettering on a trial protocol. All tumor tissue used for sequencing was obtained prior to atezolizumab dosing. The Qiagen DNeasy Blood extraction kit was used to purify genomic DNA from total PBMCs and from tumor samples. Including cysteine and phenylalanine, the CDR3 has 14 amino acids. Only the CDR3 part of the read is kept: 42 bases, read in frame from the first base. V is shortened by 4 bases, J by 5 bases, and the region joining them spans 14 bases. The germline V gene (reference sequence) yields LNHDA for CDR1 and SQIVND for CDR2.

The clonotype comes from a man between 60 and 75 years old with urothelial cancer. This material consisted of tumor tissue, taken before atezolizumab (anti-PD-L1) treatment. The rearranged chain carries TRBV19 and TRBJ2-5; D gene: possibly TRBD2, on 5 matching bases. The DNA sequence is as follows: TGTGCCAGTAGTAGAGGGTCGGGTGGGGAGACCCAGTACTTC. Its product reads: CASSRGSGGETQYF.